What follows are 31 T cell receptor beta chains derived from one specimen sequenced in a study of T cell repertoires in cytomegalovirus infection. TCRdb passed the reads through MiXCR, listing each CDR3 protein once. The sample holds 150,000 to 200,000 distinct CDR3 sequences; roughly 14% are singletons and the top ten take 20% to 30%. Input material: PBMCs. The receptors were gathered from a human donor in good health (CMV status not recorded). Some clones in this sample may be carry-over from other donors' samples.

This clonotype was seen a handful of times. This sequence joins TRBV20-1 and TRBJ2-7; D gene uncertain. This CDR3 region has 14 residues. Germline loops: CDR1 DFQATT, CDR2 SNEGSKA (reference sequence). V shed 3 bases and J shed 2 bases, with 14 bases lying between them. The CDR3 spells CSASRQVVTYEQYF. The DNA of the CDR3 is TGCAGTGCTAGCAGGCAGGTAGTTACCTACGAGCAGTACTTC.

Regarding this clonotype: This may come from a read error, since a much larger clone is one base off. The conserved phenylalanine or tryptophan is not found at the CDR3 terminus, so this likely reflects a read error. The CDR3 DNA reads TGTGCCAGCAGCTTGGGACCAGAGGGGGACATTCAGTACCTC. This translates into CASSLGPEGDIQYL. This chain links TRBV7-2 with TRBJ2-4, with D possibly being TRBD1 (6 bases). The V gene lost 3 bases and the J gene lost 8 bases, with 14 bases spanning the gap. The CDR3 extends over 14 amino acids. Germline V gives CDR1 SGHTA, CDR2 FQGNSA.

This clonotype was picked up many times. This sequence joins TRBV7-2 and TRBJ1-2; 7 nucleotides line up with TRBD1. V shed 1 base, J shed 4 bases, and the junction held 3 bases outside the gene matches. Germline CDR1 is SGHTA and CDR2 is FQGNSA. This CDR3 is built from 14 residues. Written as DNA, the CDR3 is TGTGCCAGCAGCTTAGGTACAGGGGTCTATGGCTACACCTTC. Amino acids: CASSLGTGVYGYTF.

This clonotype was observed many times. The chain is built from TRBV7-9 and TRBJ1-1; 11 bases align to TRBD1. The CDR3 covers 14 residues. With 4 bases clipped from V and 5 bases from J, the junction kept 3 bases outside the gene matches. The V gene's germline CDR1 is SEHNR and CDR2 FQNEAQ (reference sequence). CDR3 nucleotide sequence: TGTGCCAGCAGCTATGGGACAGGGGGGACTGAAGCTTTCTTT. Its translation is CASSYGTGGTEAFF.

The CDR3 loop reads CASSLNSGFTGELFF. In DNA form, the CDR3 reads TGTGCCAGCAGTTTGAATAGCGGGTTTACCGGGGAGCTGTTTTTT. The rearrangement links TRBV28 to TRBJ2-2, with TRBD2 matching over 7 bases. Germline V CDR1 and CDR2: MDHEN, SYDVKM. This CDR3 has 15 amino acids. The V and J ends lost 3 bases and 5 bases, in that order; junction bases with no gene match: 6.

The table lists this clonotype with many counts. The J gene is TRBJ1-1, the V gene TRBV12-3 or TRBV12-4; D remains unclear. The V end lost 6 bases, the J end lost 4 bases, and 15 bases lay between the germline ends. There are 14 residues in the CDR3. This chain's CDR3 is CASSYTPSSTEAFF. CDR3 DNA sequence: TGTGCCAGCAGCTACACTCCCTCGAGCACTGAAGCTTTCTTT.

This clonotype was detected a few times. This chain links TRBV28 with TRBJ2-1; 11 positions agree with TRBD2. V lost 5 bases, J lost 4 bases, and 7 bases stayed unmatched. CDR1 MDHEN and CDR2 SYDVKM come from the germline V gene. The CDR3 has 16 amino acids. The CDR3 DNA follows: TGTGCCAGCAGTCCCCGACTAGCGGGGTTATACAATGAGCAGTTCTTC. Translated, it gives CASSPRLAGLYNEQFF.

This clonotype was recorded a few times. V and J are TRBV12-3 or TRBV12-4 and TRBJ1-5; 9 nucleotides agree with TRBD1. V lost 4 bases, J lost 7 bases, and 11 bases stayed unmatched. This CDR3 comprises 16 residues. In DNA form, the CDR3 reads TGTGCCAGCAGTTACTATACAGGGGGCTCGGCCCAGCCCCAGCATTTT. Protein product: CASSYYTGGSAQPQHF.

The table lists this clonotype with a few counts. The chain employs TRBV4-1 and TRBJ2-1, with a weak D call TRBD2 (6 bases). CDR1 and CDR2 from the germline V gene are MGHRA and YSYEKL. The CDR3 extends over 16 amino acids. V was clipped by 1 base and J by 4 bases, with 14 bases between them. The CDR3 DNA reads as TGCGCCAGCAGCCAAGTTAACGCGGGGCGGTACAATGAGCAGTTCTTC. Its translation is CASSQVNAGRYNEQFF.

This clonotype was counted between two and nine times. This sequence joins TRBV5-4 and TRBJ2-7, with TRBD1 matching over 10 bases. J gave up 3 bases and V 4 bases, and 4 bases lay outside the gene matches. Germline V gene data show CDR1 as SGHNT and CDR2 as YYREEE (reference sequence). This CDR3 region has 14 residues. DNA of the CDR3: TGTGCCAGCAGCGCCGGGACAGGGGTCTACGAGCAGTACTTC. This translates into CASSAGTGVYEQYF.

The chain is built from TRBV19 and TRBJ2-3, with D possibly called TRBD1 or TRBD2 (5 bases each). Trimming shortened V by 6 bases and J by 3 bases, and 16 bases separated the two germline ends. Looked up from germline, CDR1 is LNHDA and CDR2 is SQIVND (reference sequence). The CDR3 extends over 15 amino acids. CDR3 nucleotide sequence: TGTGCCAGTAGCGACAATCGGGGCTATACAGATACGCAGTATTTT. Its translation is CASSDNRGYTDTQYF. Based on the CDR3 plus reference TRBV19 and TRBJ2-3, the full variable domain is DGGITQSPKYLFRKEGQNVTLSCEQNLNHDAMYWYRQDPGQGLRLIYYSQIVNDFQKGDIAEGYSVSREKKESFPLTVTSAQKNPTAFYLCASSDNRGYTDTQYFGPGTRLTVL.

The genes are TRBV27 and TRBJ1-2, with TRBD1 matching 7 bases. With 4 bases clipped from V and 7 bases from J, the junction kept 3 bases outside the gene matches. This CDR3 is built from 12 residues. Germline V gene data show CDR1 as MNHEY and CDR2 as SMNVEV (reference sequence). Here the CDR3 reads CASSSNRGGYTF. Written as DNA, the CDR3 is TGTGCCAGCAGTTCAAACAGGGGTGGCTACACCTTC.

This clonotype came up many times. This may be a read error, as it is one base from a much larger clone. The rearrangement uses TRBV7-3 and TRBJ2-3; 9 bases align to TRBD1. Trimming removed 4 bases from V and 1 base from J; junction bases left unmatched: 3. Looked up from germline, CDR1 is SGHTA and CDR2 is FQGTGA. This CDR3 has 15 amino acids. The CDR3 region has the DNA TGTGCCAGCAGCTCCCGGACAGGGGGCACAGATACGCAGTATTTT. Translating gives CASSSRTGGTDTQYF.

The rearrangement links TRBV10-3 to TRBJ1-1; 11 nucleotides agree with TRBD1. CDR3 size: 15 residues. With 6 bases clipped from V and 4 bases from J, the junction kept 7 bases outside the gene matches. Per germline, CDR1 ENHRY and CDR2 SYGVKD. CDR3 region: CAIRDRGLGATEAFF. Written as DNA, the CDR3 is TGTGCCATCAGGGACAGGGGGCTGGGCGCCACTGAAGCTTTCTTT.

This clonotype has ten or more counts. The chain combines TRBV7-3 with TRBJ2-6; no firm D call. The CDR3 consists of 15 residues. Per the germline V gene, CDR1 is SGHTA and CDR2 is FQGTGA. V was pared by 1 base and J by 4 bases, with 8 bases between. CDR3 DNA: TGTGCCAGCAGCTTAAATTCAAGAGGGGCCAACGTCCTGACTTTC. Residues: CASSLNSRGANVLTF.

The table lists this clonotype with a few counts. The chain recombines TRBV2 with TRBJ1-5; TRBD1 agrees at 9 bases. Trimming cost V 10 bases and J 6 bases; bases outside gene matches: 13. CDR3 length: 15 residues. Germline lookup yields CDR1 SNHLY and CDR2 FYNNEI. In nucleotides, the CDR3 is TGTGCCACCAGGCAGGGGGACAGGGAATCTCAGCCCCAGCATTTT. Translating it yields CATRQGDRESQPQHF.

This clonotype was recorded many times. The chain links TRBV7-2 to TRBJ2-5; D gene unclear. This CDR3 spans 12 amino acids. Germline assignment: CDR1 SGHTA and CDR2 FQGNSA. V dropped 1 base and J dropped 5 bases, with 5 bases sitting between them. The DNA for the CDR3 is TGTGCCAGCAGCTTAGAATCCGAGACCCAGTACTTC. Residues: CASSLESETQYF.

The V call is TRBV6-2 or TRBV6-3, the J call TRBJ1-1, with a weak D call TRBD1 (5 bases). The CDR3 is made up of 18 amino acids. Germline V gives CDR1 MNHEY, CDR2 SVGEGT. V was cut by 6 bases and J by 2 bases, with 25 bases left in between. Here the CDR3 DNA reads TGTGCCAGCAGCTTCTACACCGCGGAGGGGAGAATAAACACTGAAGCTTTCTTT. It is translated as CASSFYTAEGRINTEAFF.

This clonotype was observed at least ten times. The chain is built from TRBV7-9 and TRBJ1-5, with D tentatively TRBD1 (6 bases). The CDR3 consists of 13 residues. Trimming left V 6 bases short and J 5 bases short, with 11 bases between. CDR1 is SEHNR and CDR2 is FQNEAQ in the germline V gene (reference sequence). CDR3 protein: CASRLSGDQPQHF. The CDR3 DNA reads as TGTGCCAGCAGGTTGTCAGGGGATCAGCCCCAGCATTTT.

This chain uses TRBV28 with TRBJ2-6, with D perhaps matching TRBD1 or TRBD2 (5 bases each). CDR3 length equals 18 residues. CDR1 is MDHEN, CDR2 SYDVKM, per germline. V was shortened by 4 bases and J by 3 bases, with 19 bases between the two germline ends. This CDR3 is CASSWGTGTLVGANVLTF. The CDR3 DNA follows: TGTGCCAGCAGTTGGGGGACCGGGACGCTAGTTGGGGCCAACGTCCTGACTTTC. Together with reference TRBV28 and TRBJ2-6, the CDR3 gives the full variable domain: DVKVTQSSRYLVKRTGEKVFLECVQDMDHENMFWYRQDPGLGLRLIYFSYDVKMKEKGDIPEGYSVSREKKERFSLILESASTNQTSMYLCASSWGTGTLVGANVLTFGAGSRLTVL.

The chain joins TRBV28 to TRBJ2-1; D perhaps matches TRBD2 (5 bases). The CDR3 spans 16 residues. CDR1 and CDR2 from the germline V gene are MDHEN and SYDVKM. V was shortened by 4 bases and J by 2 bases, with 15 bases between the two germline ends. In nucleotides, the CDR3 is TGTGCCAGCAGTTCCGCGCGGGCCGACGCCTACAATGAGCAGTTCTTC. This gives the protein CASSSARADAYNEQFF.

This clonotype was seen repeatedly, ten times or more. The CDR3 bases are TGTGCCAGCAGTTTAAGGACAGGGAGCACCGGGGAGCTGTTTTTT. Amino acid sequence: CASSLRTGSTGELFF. This chain joins TRBV11-3 and TRBJ2-2; the match to TRBD1 covers 8 bases. This CDR3 region has 15 residues. Germline trimming cut 6 bases from V and 4 bases from J; bases unmatched to any gene: 7. Looked up from germline, CDR1 is SGHNT and CDR2 is YENEEA. Based on the CDR3 plus reference TRBV11-3 and TRBJ2-2, the full variable domain is EAGVVQSPRYKIIEKKQPVAFWCNPISGHNTLYWYLQNLGQGPELLIRYENEEAVDDSQLPKDRFSAERLKGVDSTLKIQPAELGDSAVYLCASSLRTGSTGELFFGEGSRLTVL.

This clonotype was seen at least ten times. J is TRBJ1-1 and V is TRBV7-2; D unclear. The V end was cut by 1 base, the J end by 1 base, with 10 bases between. The CDR3 is made up of 15 amino acids. Germline-derived CDR1 and CDR2 are SGHTA and FQGNSA. CDR3 protein: CASSLVLGQNTEAFF. Written as DNA, the CDR3 is TGTGCCAGCAGCTTAGTCCTAGGGCAGAACACTGAAGCTTTCTTT.

This clonotype was detected a few times. The V and J genes are TRBV28 and TRBJ2-7; 7 positions match TRBD2. Losses at the gene ends were 8 bases for V and 3 bases for J; bases not matched to a gene: 13. Looked up from germline, CDR1 is MDHEN and CDR2 is SYDVKM. The CDR3 extends over 15 amino acids. As DNA, the CDR3 is TGTGCCAGCGCCAATCTAGCGGTAGGGCTCTACGAGCAGTACTTC. It codes for CASANLAVGLYEQYF. Combining the CDR3 with reference TRBV28 and TRBJ2-7 gives the whole variable domain DVKVTQSSRYLVKRTGEKVFLECVQDMDHENMFWYRQDPGLGLRLIYFSYDVKMKEKGDIPEGYSVSREKKERFSLILESASTNQTSMYLCASANLAVGLYEQYFGPGTRLTVT.

This clonotype was detected many times. This sequence joins TRBV7-9 and TRBJ2-7; perhaps TRBD1 as D (6 bases). The CDR3 length is 13 residues. Germline values: CDR1 SEHNR, CDR2 FQNEAQ (reference sequence). Trimming stripped 3 bases from V and 4 bases from J, with 10 bases between. CDR3 in DNA: TGTGCCAGCAGCTTTCCCGGACAGTACGAGCAGTACTTC. Translating gives CASSFPGQYEQYF.

The gene calls are TRBV29-1 and TRBJ2-7; 11 bases fit TRBD1. The CDR3 extends over 14 amino acids. Germline loops: CDR1 SQVTM, CDR2 ANQGSEA. Trimming cost V 2 bases and J 2 bases; bases outside gene matches: 2. The CDR3 DNA reads as TGCAGCGTTGAACCGGGACAGGGGGCCTACGAGCAGTACTTC. The encoded protein is CSVEPGQGAYEQYF.

As for this clonotype: This may come from a read error, since a much larger clone is one base off. The conserved phenylalanine or tryptophan is not found at the CDR3 terminus, so this likely reflects a read error. CDR3: CASSTTLSHEKLFY. Written as DNA, the CDR3 is TGTGCCAGCAGCACGACGTTAAGTCATGAAAAACTGTTTTAT. The chain employs TRBV7-2 and TRBJ1-4; no definite D call. With 5 bases removed from V and 6 bases from J, the gap between germline ends came to 13 bases. Germline-derived CDR1 and CDR2 are SGHTA and FQGNSA. CDR3 size: 14 residues.

This clonotype appeared a single time. Germline and junction disagree at one end, which may indicate a read error. The genes are TRBV7-9 and TRBJ1-3; D call uncertain. The CDR3 has 16 amino acids. Per germline, CDR1 SEHNR and CDR2 FQNEAQ (reference sequence). The CDR3, as DNA: TGTGCCGGCAGCGCGGCCGATTATATCTCTGGAAACACCATATATTTT. It yields the protein CAGSAADYISGNTIYF.

This clonotype showed up just a few times. Here the CDR3 reads CASSLPKKGLRTGELFF. The DNA for the CDR3 is TGTGCCAGCAGCCTACCAAAGAAGGGGTTACGGACCGGGGAGCTGTTTTTT. The rearrangement uses TRBV14 and TRBJ2-2; D might be TRBD1 (5 bases). Germline CDR1 SGHDN, CDR2 FVKESK. This CDR3 is built from 17 residues. V lost 4 bases and J 5 bases, leaving 20 bases between the germline ends.

The chain recombines TRBV5-6 with TRBJ2-5, with 12 bases matching TRBD2. The CDR3 extends over 16 amino acids. Germline trimming cut 2 bases from V and 7 bases from J; bases unmatched to any gene: 9. Germline CDR1 reads SGHDT; CDR2 reads YYEEEE. This CDR3 reads CASSFGLAGLRGTQYF. The CDR3 region has the DNA TGTGCCAGCAGCTTTGGACTAGCGGGGCTGCGGGGGACCCAGTACTTC.

This clonotype was recorded many times. The chain is built from TRBV7-9 and TRBJ1-1, with no clear D. This CDR3 is built from 12 residues. Trimming left V 5 bases short and J 5 bases short, with 9 bases between. CDR1 is SEHNR and CDR2 is FQNEAQ in the germline V gene (reference sequence). This CDR3 reads CASSEAVTEAFF. The CDR3, as DNA: TGTGCCAGCAGCGAGGCCGTTACTGAAGCTTTCTTT.